Listed below are T cell receptor beta chains from one sample, sequenced in a study of technical replicates of blood from a few donors. Using immunoSEQ multiplex PCR, the repertoire was profiled, and TCRdb retains in-frame clones only, with some absent. In the table there are about 75,000 clones, about 97% of which are singletons. Material: T cells isolated from PBMCs. These receptors came from a human donor in good health. Each CDR3 is given with its conserved first and last residue. The order of the fields is CDR3 length, V gene, D gene, clone size, J gene, CDR3 DNA, CDR3 protein. D genes are given only for firm matches. Only some rows state a clone size, as once, few, many or a class for expanded clones.

14	TRBV6-6	TRBD1	NA	TRBJ2-7	TGTGCCAGCAGTTACTTGAGGACAGGGGACGAGCAGTACTTC	CASSYLRTGDEQYF
15	TRBV7-8	TRBD2	NA	TRBJ2-1	TGTGCCAGCAGCCAGGGGACTAGCGGGAGTAATGAGCAGTTCTTC	CASSQGTSGSNEQFF
17	TRBV2	TRBD1	NA	TRBJ2-6	TGTGCCAGCAGGGTTGGACAGGGGACCTCTGGGGCCAACGTCCTGACTTTC	CASRVGQGTSGANVLTF
10	TRBV6-1	NA	once	TRBJ1-1	TGTGCCACCAGCGGGGCTGAAGCTTTCTTT	CATSGAEAFF
11	TRBV30	NA	NA	TRBJ2-7	TGTGCCTGGAGTTCGGCCTACGAGCAGTACTTC	CAWSSAYEQYF
14	TRBV5-6	NA	NA	TRBJ2-7	TGTGCCAGCAGCTTGCGGGTGCCACCCTACGAGCAGTACTTC	CASSLRVPPYEQYF
16	TRBV5-6	TRBD2	NA	TRBJ2-7	TGTGCCAGCAGCTTTGGGGTAGCGGGAGAGGGCTACGAGCAGTACTTC	CASSFGVAGEGYEQYF
15	TRBV7-2	TRBD2	NA	TRBJ2-3	TGTGCCAGCAGCTATGGACTAGCGCGCACAGATACGCAGTATTTT	CASSYGLARTDTQYF
16	TRBV5-1	TRBD2	once	TRBJ2-1	TGCGCCAGCAGCTTCCGGACTAGCGGGAGGGCCAATGAGCAGTTCTTC	CASSFRTSGRANEQFF
14	TRBV19	TRBD1	NA	TRBJ1-1	TGTGCCAGTAGTCTACAGGGGATGAACACTGAAGCTTTCTTT	CASSLQGMNTEAFF
17	TRBV7-6	TRBD1	NA	TRBJ1-2	TGTGCCAGCAGCTTACGACCCCCTCGGGACAGGTTGTATGGCTACACCTTC	CASSLRPPRDRLYGYTF
11	TRBV6-5	NA	NA	TRBJ2-7	TGTGCCAGCAGTTACTCCCTTGAGCAGTACTTC	CASSYSLEQYF
14	TRBV7-2	NA	once	TRBJ1-5	TGTGCCAGCAGCTTAGTCAGGGGTAATCAGCCCCAGCATTTT	CASSLVRGNQPQHF
12	TRBV29-1	TRBD2	NA	TRBJ2-7	TGCAGCGTTGGAGGACTAGACTACGAGCAGTACTTC	CSVGGLDYEQYF
11	TRBV6-5	NA	NA	TRBJ1-2	TGTGCCAGCAGGACAGGATATGGCTACACCTTC	CASRTGYGYTF
14	TRBV29-1	TRBD2	NA	TRBJ2-3	TGCAGCGTGGTATCTAGCGGGATTGGAGATACGCAGTATTTT	CSVVSSGIGDTQYF
15	TRBV28	TRBD2	NA	TRBJ2-3	TGTGCCAGCAGCCAACAGCGGGAGATCTTTGATACGCAGTATTTT	CASSQQREIFDTQYF
17	TRBV5-4	TRBD2	NA	TRBJ2-1	TGTGCCAGCAGCACAAGTAGACTAGCGGGAGGCTACAATGAGCAGTTCTTC	CASSTSRLAGGYNEQFF
15	TRBV6-6	NA	NA	TRBJ2-1	TGTGCCAGCAGTTACTCACCAGGGGCCTACAATGAGCAGTTCTTC	CASSYSPGAYNEQFF
14	TRBV14	NA	NA	TRBJ1-4	TGTGCCAGCAGCCATTCAGGCAGGAATGAAAAACTGTTTTTT	CASSHSGRNEKLFF
13	TRBV4-3	NA	NA	TRBJ1-2	TGCGCCAGCGGACTAGGGGGAAACTATGGCTACACCTTC	CASGLGGNYGYTF
15	TRBV29-1	NA	NA	TRBJ2-3	TGCAGCGTTGAAGACTCTGCGGGCGGGGCAGATACGCAGTATTTT	CSVEDSAGGADTQYF
13	TRBV7-8	NA	NA	TRBJ2-3	TGTGCCAGCAGCCCGATAGCCACAGATACGCAGTATTTT	CASSPIATDTQYF
14	TRBV6-5	TRBD1	NA	TRBJ1-2	TGTGCCAGCAGTGACAGGGCCTTTCGTCGCGGCTACACCTTC	CASSDRAFRRGYTF
14	TRBV18	NA	NA	TRBJ1-1	TGTGCCAGCTCCCTGGGAGAGGGGAACACTGAAGCTTTCTTT	CASSLGEGNTEAFF
14	TRBV6-1	NA	NA	TRBJ1-2	TGTGCCAGCATCCCACCGACAGTCATCTATGGCTACACCTTC	CASIPPTVIYGYTF
16	TRBV1	NA	NA	TRBJ2-2	TGCACCAGCAGCCAAAAGCGGGAGCTAAAGACCGGGGAGCTGTTTTTT	CTSSQKRELKTGELFF
14	TRBV10-3	NA	NA	TRBJ1-1	TGTGCCATCAGTGACTGGGGGGGGAACACTGAAGCTTTCTTT	CAISDWGGNTEAFF
17	TRBV7-9	TRBD2	NA	TRBJ2-3	TGTGCCAGCAGCTTAGGAGGGCTAAGCGGGAGAAGAGATACGCAGTATTTT	CASSLGGLSGRRDTQYF
14	TRBV5-1	TRBD2	NA	TRBJ2-7	TGCGCCAGCAGCTCGGGGGGGGTGGGCTACGAGCAGTACTTC	CASSSGGVGYEQYF
14	TRBV7-9	TRBD2	NA	TRBJ2-3	TGTGCCAGCAGCTTACTAGCGGACACAGATACGCAGTATTTT	CASSLLADTDTQYF
19	TRBV2	TRBD2	NA	TRBJ2-5	TGTGCCAGCAGTGATGAGGGGGGCCCTGCTAGCGGGAGAAGGGAGACCCAGTACTTC	CASSDEGGPASGRRETQYF
13	TRBV9	TRBD1	once	TRBJ2-5	TGTGCCAGCGGCGGACAGGGCCAAGAGACCCAGTACTTC	CASGGQGQETQYF
14	TRBV9	NA	NA	TRBJ2-1	TGTGCCAGCAGCGTAGATGGCGGACTCAATGAGCAGTTCTTC	CASSVDGGLNEQFF
16	TRBV5-6	NA	NA	TRBJ2-2	TGTGCCAGCAGCCCGCAGACAGGATTAAACACCGGGGAGCTGTTTTTT	CASSPQTGLNTGELFF
15	TRBV11-2	TRBD1	NA	TRBJ2-1	TGTGCCAGCAGCTTAGGATATTCAGGGGGCGATGAGCAGTTCTTC	CASSLGYSGGDEQFF
14	TRBV19	TRBD2	NA	TRBJ2-1	TGTGCCAGTAGCCCCCAGCGGGAGGTCCTTGAGCAGTTCTTC	CASSPQREVLEQFF
14	TRBV4-3	NA	NA	TRBJ2-2	TGCGCCAGCAGCCACCGGGACTCCAGCGGGGAGCTGTTTTTT	CASSHRDSSGELFF
15	TRBV5-4	NA	NA	TRBJ2-7	TGTGCCAGCAGCCCTTCGAAAGGGGCAAGCTCCGAGCAGTACTTC	CASSPSKGASSEQYF
14	TRBV30	NA	NA	TRBJ2-7	TGTGCCTGGAAAGATGGTAGCGGACCCTACGAGCAGTACTTC	CAWKDGSGPYEQYF
16	TRBV27	TRBD1	NA	TRBJ1-1	TGTGCCAGCAGTTTATCCCGGGCGGGCAGGGGGGCTGAAGCTTTCTTT	CASSLSRAGRGAEAFF
11	TRBV2	NA	NA	TRBJ1-2	TGTGCCAGCCCCGTAAATTATGGCTACACCTTC	CASPVNYGYTF
14	TRBV29-1	NA	NA	TRBJ1-2	TGCAGCGTCCCTACCCCGGGATCTCTTTATGGCTACACCTTC	CSVPTPGSLYGYTF
14	TRBV11-2	NA	NA	TRBJ1-5	TGTGCCAGCAGCTTAGGGCAGGGGAATCAGCCCCAGCATTTT	CASSLGQGNQPQHF
15	TRBV9	TRBD2	NA	TRBJ2-7	TGTGCCAGCAGCGTAGGGAGCGGGAGAACATACGAGCAGTACTTC	CASSVGSGRTYEQYF
15	TRBV4-2	NA	NA	TRBJ2-5	TGTGCCAGCAGCCAAGGGAACAGAGCACAAGAGACCCAGTACTTC	CASSQGNRAQETQYF
16	TRBV2	NA	NA	TRBJ2-7	TGTGCCAGCAGAGGGGCCCGACTAGTGGTATCCTACGAGCAGTACTTC	CASRGARLVVSYEQYF
13	TRBV19	NA	NA	TRBJ1-2	TGTGCCAGTAGTATCTACTCAGGGGATGGCTACACCTTC	CASSIYSGDGYTF
15	TRBV5-4	NA	NA	TRBJ1-1	TGTGCCAGCAGCTACGCGGGAGGTCAGAACACTGAAGCTTTCTTT	CASSYAGGQNTEAFF
17	TRBV6-1	TRBD1	NA	TRBJ1-5	TGTGCCAGCAGTGATTTCGGGACAGGGAGGTTGAGTCAGCCCCAGCATTTT	CASSDFGTGRLSQPQHF